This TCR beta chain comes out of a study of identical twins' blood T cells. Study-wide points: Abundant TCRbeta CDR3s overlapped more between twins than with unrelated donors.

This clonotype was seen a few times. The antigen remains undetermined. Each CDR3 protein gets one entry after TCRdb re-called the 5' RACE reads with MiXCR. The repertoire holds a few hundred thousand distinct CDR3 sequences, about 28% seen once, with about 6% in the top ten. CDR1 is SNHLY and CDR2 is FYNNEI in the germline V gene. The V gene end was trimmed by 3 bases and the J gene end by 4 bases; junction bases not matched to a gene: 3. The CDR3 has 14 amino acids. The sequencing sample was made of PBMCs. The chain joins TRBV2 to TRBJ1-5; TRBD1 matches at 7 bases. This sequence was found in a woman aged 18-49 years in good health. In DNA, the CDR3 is TGTGCCAGCAGTGAGCTGACAGGGAATCAGCCCCAGCATTTT. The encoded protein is CASSELTGNQPQHF.